This TCR beta chain was profiled in a study of cytomegalovirus exposure and HLA in healthy donors. Primers: 60 Vbeta forward and 13 Jbeta reverse. Clones were read by immunoSEQ multiplex PCR, and TCRdb kept only the in-frame ones, dropping some. This repertoire shows about 130,000 clones, roughly 78% found once; its top ten account for around 4.8%. The CDR3 is made up of 21 amino acids. J was trimmed by 0 bases and V by 7 bases; bases with no gene match: 23. Germline V gives CDR1 PRHDT, CDR2 FYEKMQ (reference sequence). The sequence derives from a man in his thirties or forties in good health. This chain links TRBV13 with TRBJ2-1; TRBD1 matches 8 bases. Sample: PBMCs. The CDR3 reads CASTQRPGQARGLSSYNEQFF. For the CDR3, the DNA is TGTGCCAGCACCCAAAGACCGGGACAGGCAAGGGGATTGAGCTCCTACAATGAGCAGTTCTTC.